This TCR beta chain was identified during a study of T-cell memory formation after mild COVID-19. Across the study: Clusters were largely donor specific.

TCRdb re-analysed the 5' RACE reads in MiXCR, keeping a single row per CDR3 protein. Among around 430,000 distinct CDR3 sequences listed, about 17% were seen once. Study-level results: Clones which contracted sat mainly in CM and EM if CD4+, and in EMRA if CD8+. The finding that pre-infection memory included some responding clones suggested that cross-reactive memory joined.

Looked up from germline, CDR1 is SGHRS and CDR2 is YFSETQ. V was shortened by 6 bases and J by 1 base, with 10 bases between the two germline ends. The length of the CDR3 is 13 residues. This clonotype was counted at least ten times. The target antigen is unknown. This TCR came from a young man who had mild COVID-19 (a few samples of this study predate the infection). Cell type and time point are not known. This chain connects TRBV5-1 to TRBJ1-1; D is ambiguous. Sequenced material: PBMCs or a T cell subset sorted from them (not recorded which). The chain's CDR3 is CASKRDGNTEAFF. As DNA, the CDR3 is TGCGCCAGCAAAAGAGACGGGAACACTGAAGCTTTCTTT.